Each of the 32 T cell receptor beta chains below was sequenced from the same sample in a study of T cell clonality in common variable immunodeficiency. Which antigens these TCRs recognize remains unknown. Libraries were prepared by immunoSEQ multiplex PCR; TCRdb keeps only in-frame clonotypes and omits some of them. In total the sample includes over 20,000 clones, none of them seen once. Study-wide points: Reportedly, TCR beta sequences from common variable immunodeficiency showed fewer deletions and N-nucleotide insertions.

The sequencing input was peripheral blood mononuclear cells. The receptors shown here come from a human donor with common variable immunodeficiency.

This clone was detected only a few times. Sequencing ends 3 residues short of the CDR3 end; the germline J gene provides the rest. This sequence joins TRBV2 and TRBJ1-2; D may be TRBD1 (5 bases). Trimming took 1 base from V and 1 from J, leaving 10 bases between them. The CDR3 is 15 residues long. Germline V gene lookup returns CDR1 SNHLY and CDR2 FYNNEI. This chain's CDR3 is CASSEVGDSNYGYTF. Partial CDR3 DNA: TGTGCCAGCAGTGAAGTCGGTGACAGTAACTATGGC.

This clone occurred a few times. The read ends 3 residues early relative to the CDR3; the germline J gene fills the gap. The chain joins TRBV6-4 to TRBJ2-7; D unclear. The germline V and J ends were trimmed by 7 bases and 0 bases, with 13 bases remaining between them. Germline V gene lookup returns CDR1 MRHNA and CDR2 SNTAGT. CDR3 length: 14 amino acids. CDR3 region: CASKPQASSYEQYF. The sequenced part of the CDR3 DNA is TGTGCCAGCAAACCCCAGGCGAGCTCCTACGAG.

This clone appeared many times. The read ends 3 residues before the CDR3 terminus; that terminus is restored from the germline J gene. This chain links TRBV29-1 with TRBJ2-5, with 11 nucleotides matching TRBD2. The V and J ends lost 6 bases and 5 bases, in that order; junction bases with no gene match: 8. The CDR3 consists of 14 residues. The V gene's germline CDR1 is SQVTM and CDR2 ANQGSEA. CDR3 amino acids: CSVPTSGIRETQYF. The CDR3 bases that were read are TGCAGCGTGCCGACTAGCGGGATTAGGGAGACC.

This clone has at least ten counts. The read stops 3 residues short of the end of the CDR3; the missing end is completed from the germline J gene. This CDR3 is also generated by other DNA sequences in the sample. This chain joins TRBV19 and TRBJ2-7, with D maybe TRBD1 (5 bases). V was cut by 4 bases and J by 0 bases, with 13 bases left in between. The germline gives CDR1 LNHDA, CDR2 SQIVND (reference sequence). The CDR3 is made up of 15 amino acids. The DNA read from the CDR3 is TGTGCCAGTAGTACCCAAACAGGAGCCTCCTACGAG. Its protein product is CASSTQTGASYE. The entire CDR3 sequence reads CASSTQTGASYEQYF.

This clone came up many times. Other nucleotide sequences in the sample specify the same CDR3. The CDR3 loop is CASSKGTDTQYF. CDR3 DNA, as far as it was read: TGCGCCAGCAGCAAGGGGACAGATACG. The chain is built from TRBV5-1 and TRBJ2-3; possibly TRBD1 for D (5 bases). The read finishes 3 residues shy of the CDR3 end, and the germline J gene is used to complete it. The germline V and J ends were trimmed by 4 bases and 3 bases, with 6 bases remaining between them. The CDR3 spans 12 residues. Germline CDR1 reads SGHRS; CDR2 reads YFSETQ. Using reference TRBV5-1 and TRBJ2-3 for the parts outside the CDR3, the full variable domain is KAGVTQTPRYLIKTRGQQVTLSCSPISGHRSVSWYQQTPGQGLQFLFEYFSETQRNKGNFPGRFSGRQFSNSRSEMNVSTLELGDSALYLCASSKGTDTQYFGPGTRLTVL.

Notes on this clone: The read ends 3 residues before the CDR3 terminus; that terminus is restored from the germline J gene. V gene TRBV2 combines with J gene TRBJ2-5; TRBD2 might be the D (6 bases). Germline V gives CDR1 SNHLY, CDR2 FYNNEI. V was pared by 6 bases and J by 1 base, with 15 bases between. The CDR3 has 15 residues. CDR3 loop: CASRAAGLPQETQYF. Incomplete CDR3 DNA: TGTGCCAGCAGGGCCGCCGGACTACCCCAAGAGACC.

This clone was detected a few times. The CDR3 protein is CASSLSSSGNTIYF. The part of the CDR3 DNA that was read is TGTGCCAGCAGCTTATCCAGCTCTGGAAACACC. V usage is TRBV7-9 and J usage is TRBJ1-3; no definite D call. Read sequence stops 3 residues before the CDR3 end, and the germline J gene provides the missing end. Germline lookup yields CDR1 SEHNR and CDR2 FQNEAQ (reference sequence). This CDR3 is built from 14 residues. The V end was cut by 2 bases, the J end by 0 bases, with 5 bases between. Full variable domain (rest looked up from reference TRBV7-9 and TRBJ1-3): DTGVSQNPRHKITKRGQNVTFRCDPISEHNRLYWYRQTLGQGPEFLTYFQNEAQLEKSRLLSDRFSAERPKGSFSTLEIQRTEQGDSAMYLCASSLSSSGNTIYFGEGSWLTVV.

This clone appeared a few times. The CDR3 protein is CASSIRGNQPQHF. The CDR3 bases that were read are TGTGCCAGTAGTATTAGGGGCAATCAGCCC. This chain joins TRBV19 and TRBJ1-5; D is unresolved. The read terminates 3 residues before the CDR3 end, so the remaining end is supplied by the germline J gene. The germline V gene encodes CDR1 LNHDA and CDR2 SQIVND (reference sequence). The CDR3 sequence is 13 residues long. With 3 bases removed from V and 2 bases from J, the gap between germline ends came to 5 bases.

Concerning this clone: The read is 3 residues too short to cover the CDR3 end, so that end is filled in from the germline J gene. The chain couples TRBV30 to TRBJ1-1; the match to TRBD1 covers 7 bases. The CDR3 runs 16 residues. V lost 3 bases to trimming and J lost 3 bases; unmatched junction nucleotides: 13. Germline V CDR1 and CDR2: GTSNPN, SVGIG (reference sequence). The CDR3 is CAWRDYRGTGDTEAFF. The sequenced CDR3 bases are TGTGCCTGGAGGGATTACAGGGGAACAGGGGACACTGAA.

This clone was recorded many times. Coverage ceases 3 residues before the CDR3 finishes, and the germline J gene fills in the end. This rearrangement joins TRBV20-1 to TRBJ2-1; D remains unclear. This CDR3 comprises 14 residues. V was pared by 0 bases and J by 3 bases, with 9 bases between. Germline CDR1 is DFQATT and CDR2 is SNEGSKA (reference sequence). CDR3 DNA, as far as it was read: TGCAGTGCTAGAGATCGCGGATACTACAATGAG. This codes for CSARDRGYYNE. The full CDR3 reads CSARDRGYYNEQFF.

This clone has more than one count but fewer than ten. The observed sequence ends 3 residues before the CDR3 terminus, with the missing tail filled in from the germline J gene. This chain connects TRBV19 to TRBJ2-7, with 7 bases lining up with TRBD2. V trimming: 4 bases; J trimming: 2 bases; junction bases outside the gene matches: 5. Germline CDR1 is LNHDA and CDR2 is SQIVND (reference sequence). This CDR3 comprises 14 residues. The sequenced part of the CDR3 DNA is TGTGCCAGTAGTAGGGCTAGCGGAACCTACGAG. Encoded protein: CASSRASGTYE. The whole CDR3 sequence reads CASSRASGTYEQYF.

At least ten counts were recorded for this clone. The CDR3 bases that were read are TGTGCCAGCAGCGGCACAGGAGTGCAAGAGACC. Protein sequence: CASSGTGVQET. The whole CDR3 sequence is CASSGTGVQETQYF. The chain carries TRBV7-2 and TRBJ2-5; perhaps TRBD1 as D (5 bases). Coverage ceases 3 residues before the CDR3 finishes, and the germline J gene fills in the end. The CDR3 has 14 residues. Trimming took 5 bases from V and 2 from J, leaving 12 bases between them. Germline CDR1 is SGHTA and CDR2 is FQGNSA.

Points on this clone: The CDR3 extends 3 residues past the end of the read, so its final part is completed from the germline J gene. V gene TRBV11-3 combines with J gene TRBJ1-1; weak D call: TRBD1 (5 bases). V was pared by 5 bases and J by 5 bases, with 15 bases between. The CDR3 has 14 residues. Germline V lookup: CDR1 SGHNT, CDR2 YENEEA. The DNA read from the CDR3 is TGTGCCAGCAGCCAGGGTGGAGGGCGTACTGAA. Protein product: CASSQGGGRTE. The CDR3, in full, reads CASSQGGGRTEAFF.

This clone has more than one count but fewer than ten. The DNA ends 3 residues before the CDR3 does, and the rest of the CDR3 is filled in from the germline J gene. The chain has TRBV7-8 and TRBJ1-5; D gene uncertain. The CDR3 has 13 amino acids. Trimming removed 1 base from V and 5 bases from J, with 6 bases in between. Germline V gives CDR1 SGHVS, CDR2 FQNEAQ. CDR3 residues: CASSLGQYQPQHF. The CDR3 DNA, read in part, is TGTGCCAGCAGCTTAGGTCAGTATCAGCCC. The variable domain in full, completed from reference TRBV7-8 and TRBJ1-5, reads GAGVSQSPRYKVAKRGQDVALRCDPISGHVSLFWYQQALGQGPEFLTYFQNEAQLDKSGLPSDRFFAERPEGSVSTLKIQRTQQEDSAVYLCASSLGQYQPQHFGDGTRLSIL.

This clone was found a few times. The CDR3 sequence is CSASGLAGGLSYNEQFF. The sequenced part of the CDR3 DNA is TGCAGTGCTTCGGGACTAGCGGGAGGGCTCTCCTACAATGAG. This chain connects TRBV20-1 to TRBJ2-1; 16 bases line up with TRBD2. The read halts 3 residues ahead of the CDR3 end, with the missing end drawn from the germline J gene. Trimming at V came to 5 bases and at J to 0 bases, leaving 4 bases not matched to a gene. Germline CDR1 DFQATT, CDR2 SNEGSKA (reference sequence). This CDR3 is 17 amino acids long.

There are a few counts of this clone. The read ends 3 residues shy of where the CDR3 ends; the end is completed using the germline J gene. V gene TRBV19 combines with J gene TRBJ2-1; 8 bases line up with TRBD1. After removal of 0 bases from V and 3 bases from J, the junction contained 7 bases not matched to a gene. The CDR3 sequence is 17 residues long. The germline gives CDR1 LNHDA, CDR2 SQIVND (reference sequence). The sequenced part of the CDR3 DNA is TGTGCCAGTAGTATAGATGGCAGGGGGCAAATCTACAATGAG. Translating it yields CASSIDGRGQIYNE. The full-length CDR3 reads as CASSIDGRGQIYNEQFF.

This clone appeared a few times. The read stops 3 residues short of the end of the CDR3; the missing end is completed from the germline J gene. The chain has TRBV7-9 and TRBJ2-1; 10 bases agree with TRBD1. The V and J ends lost 5 bases and 4 bases, in that order; junction bases with no gene match: 5. The CDR3 contains 15 residues. CDR1 is SEHNR and CDR2 is FQNEAQ in the germline V gene (reference sequence). The CDR3 loop is CASSAGQGVYNEQFF. The sequenced CDR3 bases are TGTGCCAGCAGCGCAGGACAGGGGGTATACAATGAG.

In this sample, this clone turned up a few times. The CDR3 is cut off 3 residues early in the read; its end comes from the germline J gene. This chain connects TRBV7-3 to TRBJ2-7, with 14 bases fitting TRBD2. The germline CDR1 and CDR2 sequences are SGHTA and FQGTGA. The CDR3 runs 15 residues. V was clipped by 2 bases and J by 6 bases; unmatched bases: 3. The CDR3 sequence is CASSLPGLAGGEQYF. Incomplete CDR3 DNA: TGTGCCAGCAGCTTACCTGGACTAGCGGGAGGCGAG.

A word on this clone: The read stops 3 residues short of the end of the CDR3; the missing end is completed from the germline J gene. The J gene is TRBJ1-5, the V gene TRBV7-2; D gene unclear. The V end was cut by 3 bases, the J end by 2 bases, with 11 bases between. From germline, CDR1 is SGHTA and CDR2 FQGNSA. The CDR3 is made up of 15 amino acids. CDR3 DNA, as far as it was read: TGTGCCAGCAGCTTTTCCTGGGCCGGCAATCAGCCC. It translates to CASSFSWAGNQP. The entire CDR3 protein reads CASSFSWAGNQPQHF. The full variable domain, its missing parts supplied by reference TRBV7-2 and TRBJ1-5, is GAGVSQSPSNKVTEKGKDVELRCDPISGHTALYWYRQSLGQGLEFLIYFQGNSAPDKSGLPSDRFSAERTGGSVSTLTIQRTQQEDSAVYLCASSFSWAGNQPQHFGDGTRLSIL.

This clone was observed at least ten times. Coverage ceases 3 residues before the CDR3 finishes, and the germline J gene fills in the end. The V call is TRBV20-1, the J call TRBJ1-4; TRBD1 matches at 9 bases. The CDR3 extends over 12 amino acids. CDR1 is DFQATT, CDR2 SNEGSKA, per germline (reference sequence). Trimming cost V 6 bases and J 7 bases; bases outside gene matches: 3. This chain's CDR3 is CSAGTGTEKLFF. The covered CDR3 bases are TGCAGTGCGGGGACAGGGACTGAAAAA.

In its sample, this clone was seen a few times. The read ends 3 residues early relative to the CDR3; the germline J gene fills the gap. The J gene is TRBJ2-1, the V gene TRBV19; D gene uncertain. Trimming took 7 bases from V and 0 from J, leaving 10 bases between them. This CDR3 is built from 14 residues. Per the germline V gene, CDR1 is LNHDA and CDR2 is SQIVND (reference sequence). Here the CDR3 reads CASTPYSSYNEQFF. The CDR3 DNA, read in part, is TGTGCCAGTACTCCCTATAGCTCCTACAATGAG.

As concerns this clone: An end of the junction does not agree with germline; a read error may underlie this. The read ends 3 residues early relative to the CDR3; the germline J gene fills the gap. The genes are TRBV2 and TRBJ1-5, with 7 positions matching TRBD1. Germline lookup yields CDR1 SNHLY and CDR2 FYNNEI. This CDR3 is built from 15 residues. This CDR3 reads CASREGDSRNQPQHF. The part of the CDR3 DNA that was read is TGTGCCAGCAGGGAAGGGGACAGCCGCAATCAGCCC.

This clone came up a few times. The read halts 3 residues ahead of the CDR3 end, with the missing end drawn from the germline J gene. The chain links TRBV7-3 to TRBJ2-5; the match to TRBD2 covers 10 bases. This CDR3 is built from 15 residues. J gave up 4 bases and V 1 base, and 3 bases lay outside the gene matches. Per the germline V gene, CDR1 is SGHTA and CDR2 is FQGTGA. The CDR3 reads CASSLIASGRETQYF. The CDR3 DNA, read in part, is TGTGCCAGCAGCTTAATAGCTAGCGGGAGAGAGACC.

As to this clone: Read coverage stops 3 residues before the CDR3 terminus; the germline J gene supplies the remainder. The chain employs TRBV7-3 and TRBJ1-1, with D hard to call. The CDR3 sequence is 13 residues long. The germline gives CDR1 SGHTA, CDR2 FQGTGA. CDR3 sequence: CASSLKGGQEAFF. The sequenced CDR3 bases are TGTGCCAGCAGCTTAAAAGGAGGGCAGGAA.

The sequenced part of the CDR3 DNA is TGTGCCAGCAGCTTCGACCAGAGGGGCACTGAA. It yields the protein CASSFDQRGTE. From start to end, the CDR3 is CASSFDQRGTEAFF. The rearrangement links TRBV7-3 to TRBJ1-1, with D possibly TRBD1 on 5 matching bases. From the germline J gene comes the end of the CDR3, since the read stops 3 residues before it. The germline CDR1 and CDR2 sequences are SGHTA and FQGTGA. The CDR3 consists of 14 residues. Trimming pared 3 bases from V and 4 bases from J, leaving 12 bases between. Combining the CDR3 with reference TRBV7-3 and TRBJ1-1 gives the whole variable domain GAGVSQTPSNKVTEKGKYVELRCDPISGHTALYWYRQSLGQGPEFLIYFQGTGAADDSGLPNDRFFAVRPEGSVSTLKIQRTERGDSAVYLCASSFDQRGTEAFFGQGTRLTVV.

This clone was observed a few times. The read finishes 3 residues shy of the CDR3 end, and the germline J gene is used to complete it. The V and J genes are TRBV10-1 and TRBJ2-1; 10 positions match TRBD2. Germline CDR1 is WNHNN and CDR2 is SYGVQD (reference sequence). The V segment lost 3 bases and the J segment 2 bases; nucleotides outside the gene matches: 4. This CDR3 contains 16 residues. The chain's CDR3 is CASSDSAGGPYNEQFF. CDR3 bases read: TGCGCCAGCAGTGATTCAGCGGGAGGGCCCTACAATGAG.

This clone was picked up many times. The read comes to an end 3 residues before the CDR3 does, leaving the germline J gene to fill in the end. V gene TRBV6-1 combines with J gene TRBJ1-4; 7 bases agree with TRBD1. This CDR3 spans 14 amino acids. Germline-derived CDR1 and CDR2 are MNHNS and SASEGT. The V gene end was trimmed by 3 bases and the J gene end by 10 bases; junction bases not matched to a gene: 8. The covered CDR3 bases are TGTGCCAGCAGTGAGGTTCGGGGACAGCGAAAA. This codes for CASSEVRGQRK. The complete CDR3 protein is CASSEVRGQRKLFF.

CDR3 sequence reads: CASLKDRESHEQFF. The DNA read from the CDR3 is TGTGCCAGCCTTAAGGACAGGGAATCCCATGAG. The chain carries TRBV6-2 or TRBV6-3 and TRBJ2-1, with 8 nucleotides matching TRBD1. The read falls 3 residues short of the CDR3 end, and the missing part is taken from the germline J gene. CDR3 length: 14 amino acids. V lost 8 bases, J lost 8 bases, and 11 bases stayed unmatched. The germline gives CDR1 MNHEY, CDR2 SVGEGT.

Of note for this clone: The CDR3 is cut off 3 residues early in the read; its end comes from the germline J gene. The genes are TRBV19 and TRBJ1-1; no clear D gene. Germline-derived CDR1 and CDR2 are LNHDA and SQIVND (reference sequence). V was clipped by 1 base and J by 2 bases, with 8 bases between them. The CDR3 is 14 amino acids. The CDR3 bases that were read are TGTGCCAGTAGTATAGGCGGGGTCAACACTGAA. As protein: CASSIGGVNTE. The whole CDR3 region reads CASSIGGVNTEAFF. Complete variable domain (other parts from reference TRBV19 and TRBJ1-1): DGGITQSPKYLFRKEGQNVTLSCEQNLNHDAMYWYRQDPGQGLRLIYYSQIVNDFQKGDIAEGYSVSREKKESFPLTVTSAQKNPTAFYLCASSIGGVNTEAFFGQGTRLTVV.

As to this clone: The read ends 3 residues shy of where the CDR3 ends; the end is completed using the germline J gene. The chain is built from TRBV2 and TRBJ1-1; D is unclear. CDR1 and CDR2 from the germline V gene are SNHLY and FYNNEI. There are 13 residues in the CDR3. Trimming took off 2 bases at V and 2 bases at J, with 6 bases between the two ends. The CDR3 region is CASSESRNTEAFF. Incomplete CDR3 DNA: TGTGCCAGCAGTGAATCCAGAAACACTGAA.

The sample holds a few counts of this clone. The CDR3 is cut off 3 residues early in the read; its end comes from the germline J gene. This rearrangement joins TRBV30 to TRBJ2-3; 7 bases map to TRBD2. The CDR3 is made up of 16 amino acids. Trimming removed 3 bases from V and 2 bases from J; junction bases left unmatched: 11. Germline V gene data show CDR1 as GTSNPN and CDR2 as SVGIG (reference sequence). CDR3 amino acids: CAWSVLGAGSTDTQYF. The DNA read from the CDR3 is TGTGCCTGGAGCGTACTCGGAGCGGGATCCACAGATACG.

As concerns this clone: The read ends 3 residues before the CDR3 terminus; that terminus is restored from the germline J gene. Distinct nucleotide sequences in the sample also encode this CDR3. The chain employs TRBV19 and TRBJ2-7; 10 nucleotides line up with TRBD1. The trim removed 5 bases at V and 4 bases at J, leaving 11 bases unmatched. From germline, CDR1 is LNHDA and CDR2 SQIVND (reference sequence). This CDR3 contains 16 residues. This CDR3 is CASSPRGQGKTYEQYF. CDR3 DNA (partial): TGTGCCAGTAGTCCTAGGGGACAGGGGAAGACATACGAG.